This T cell receptor (beta chain) derives from a study of CD8+ T cells in alopecia areata. Those with alopecia areata gave lesional scalp punch biopsies and peripheral blood. Only one count was recorded for this clone. Germline V gene data show CDR1 as SQVTM and CDR2 as ANQGSEA. This CDR3 is 10 amino acids long. V was clipped by 5 bases and J by 8 bases, with 9 bases between them. Following RNA extraction, reverse transcription yielded cDNA that acted as the sequencing template. Libraries were prepared by immunoSEQ multiplex PCR; TCRdb keeps only in-frame clonotypes and omits some of them. The sample has over 150,000 clones; around 60% are singletons.

This sequence joins TRBV29-1 and TRBJ1-1, with unresolved D. This TCR was recovered from a human donor with alopecia areata. The sequences come from CD4+ T cells sorted from blood, collected at week 0. The CDR3 coding sequence is TGCAGCGTTAGTCCGGGCGAAGCTTTCTTT. This codes for CSVSPGEAFF.